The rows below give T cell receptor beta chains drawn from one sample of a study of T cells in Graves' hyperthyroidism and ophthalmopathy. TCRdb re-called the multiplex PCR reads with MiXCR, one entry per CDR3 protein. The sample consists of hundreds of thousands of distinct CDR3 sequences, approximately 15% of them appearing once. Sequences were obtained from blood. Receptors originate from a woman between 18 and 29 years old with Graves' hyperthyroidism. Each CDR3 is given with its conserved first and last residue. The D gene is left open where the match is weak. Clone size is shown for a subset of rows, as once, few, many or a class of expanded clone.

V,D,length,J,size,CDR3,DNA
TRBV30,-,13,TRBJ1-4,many,CAWSVVGREKLFF,TGTGCCTGGAGCGTAGTGGGTCGGGAAAAACTGTTTTTT
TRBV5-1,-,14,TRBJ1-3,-,CASSSTSSGNTIYF,TGCGCCAGCAGCAGCACCAGCTCTGGAAACACCATATATTTT
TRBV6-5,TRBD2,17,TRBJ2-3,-,CASSYSSHGRSADTQYF,TGTGCCAGCAGTTACTCTTCTCACGGGAGGTCTGCAGATACGCAGTATTTT
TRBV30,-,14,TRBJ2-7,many,CAWSVLRTPYEQYF,TGTGCCTGGAGTGTACTTAGGACACCCTACGAGCAGTACTTC
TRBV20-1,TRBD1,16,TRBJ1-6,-,CSARGRGTGILPPLHF,TGCAGTGCTAGAGGACGGGGGACAGGGATTTTGCCACCCCTCCACTTT
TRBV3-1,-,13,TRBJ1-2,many,CASSQGTFYGYTF,TGTGCCAGCAGCCAAGGAACATTCTATGGCTACACCTTC
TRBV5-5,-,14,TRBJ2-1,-,CASSLIGELHEQFF,TGTGCCAGCAGCTTGATAGGGGAGTTGCATGAGCAGTTCTTC
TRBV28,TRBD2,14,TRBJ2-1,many,CASISGSSYNEQFF,TGTGCCAGTATTAGCGGGAGTTCCTACAATGAGCAGTTCTTC
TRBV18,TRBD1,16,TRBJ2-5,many,CASSPTVGQYQETQYF,TGTGCCAGCTCACCTACCGTGGGACAGTACCAAGAGACCCAGTACTTC
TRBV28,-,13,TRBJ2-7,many,CATAGTQTYEQYF,TGTGCCACCGCCGGGACCCAAACCTACGAGCAGTACTTC
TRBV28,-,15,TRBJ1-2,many,CASRAVGPPNYGYTF,TGTGCCAGCAGGGCGGTGGGGCCTCCTAACTATGGCTACACCTTC
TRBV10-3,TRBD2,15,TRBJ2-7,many,CAISQSGTSGIEQYF,TGTGCCATCAGCCAGTCCGGGACTAGCGGGATCGAGCAGTACTTC
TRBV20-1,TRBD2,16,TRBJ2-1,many,CSAHNPGGREPNEQFF,TGCAGTGCCCACAACCCCGGCGGGAGGGAGCCCAATGAGCAGTTCTTC
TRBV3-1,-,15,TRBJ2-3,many,CASSQGRVRADTQYF,TGTGCCAGCAGCCAGGGCAGGGTTAGAGCAGATACGCAGTATTTT
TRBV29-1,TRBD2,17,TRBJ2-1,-,CSVVFPSGNSGYNEQFF,TGCAGCGTTGTTTTCCCTAGCGGGAATTCGGGGTACAATGAGCAGTTCTTC
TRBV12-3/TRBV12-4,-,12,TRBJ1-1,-,CASSLVRTEAFF,TGTGCCAGCAGTTTGGTAAGGACTGAAGCTTTCTTT
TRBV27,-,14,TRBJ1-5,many,CASSPFAGNQPQHF,TGTGCCAGCAGCCCCTTCGCTGGCAATCAGCCCCAGCATTTT